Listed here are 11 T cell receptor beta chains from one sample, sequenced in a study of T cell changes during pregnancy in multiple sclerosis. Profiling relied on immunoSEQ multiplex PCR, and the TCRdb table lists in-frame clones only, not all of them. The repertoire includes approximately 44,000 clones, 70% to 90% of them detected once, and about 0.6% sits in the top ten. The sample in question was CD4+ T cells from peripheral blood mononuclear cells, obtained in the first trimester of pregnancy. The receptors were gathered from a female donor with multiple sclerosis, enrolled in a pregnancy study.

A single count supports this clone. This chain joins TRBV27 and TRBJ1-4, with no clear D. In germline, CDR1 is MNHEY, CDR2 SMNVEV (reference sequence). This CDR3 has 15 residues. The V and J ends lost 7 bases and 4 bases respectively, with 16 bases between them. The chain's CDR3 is CASTPLGRINEKLFF. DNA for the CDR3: TGTGCCAGCACCCCTCTGGGCCGGATTAATGAAAAACTGTTTTTT. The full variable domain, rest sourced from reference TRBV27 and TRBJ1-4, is EAQVTQNPRYLITVTGKKLTVTCSQNMNHEYMSWYRQDPGLGLRQIYYSMNVEVTDKGDVPEGYKVSRKEKRNFPLILESPSPNQTSLYFCASTPLGRINEKLFFGSGTQLSVL.

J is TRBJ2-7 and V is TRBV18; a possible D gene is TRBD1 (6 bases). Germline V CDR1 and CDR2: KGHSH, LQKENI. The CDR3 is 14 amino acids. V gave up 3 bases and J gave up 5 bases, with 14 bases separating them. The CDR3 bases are TGTGCCAGCTCACCTCCGGGCAGGGGAGACGAGCAGTACTTC. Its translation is CASSPPGRGDEQYF.

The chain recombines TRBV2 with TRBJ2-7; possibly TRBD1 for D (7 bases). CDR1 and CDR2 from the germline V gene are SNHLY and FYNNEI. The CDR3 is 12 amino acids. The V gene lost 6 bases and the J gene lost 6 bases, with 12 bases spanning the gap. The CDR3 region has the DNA TGTGCCAGCAGCCTCCAGGGGGGCGAGCAGTACTTC. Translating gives CASSLQGGEQYF.

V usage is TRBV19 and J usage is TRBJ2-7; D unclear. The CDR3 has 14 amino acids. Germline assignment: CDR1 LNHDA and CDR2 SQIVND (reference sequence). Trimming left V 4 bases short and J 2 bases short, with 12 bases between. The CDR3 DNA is TGTGCCAGTAGTAGGAGCCAGACGACCTACGAGCAGTACTTC. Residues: CASSRSQTTYEQYF.

The CDR3 region has the DNA TGTGCCAGCAACTCAGGGAGCACAGATACGCAGTATTTT. It encodes CASNSGSTDTQYF. V usage is TRBV28 and J usage is TRBJ2-3; D might be TRBD1 (5 bases). This CDR3 is 13 amino acids long. With 7 bases removed from V and 0 bases from J, the gap between germline ends came to 8 bases. In germline, CDR1 is MDHEN, CDR2 SYDVKM.

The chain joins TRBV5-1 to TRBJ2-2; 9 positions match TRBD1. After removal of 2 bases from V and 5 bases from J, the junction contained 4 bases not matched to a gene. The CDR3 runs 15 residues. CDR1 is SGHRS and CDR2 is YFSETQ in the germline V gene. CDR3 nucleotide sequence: TGCGCCAGCAGCTTAGGGACAGGGCGGACCGGGGAGCTGTTTTTT. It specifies CASSLGTGRTGELFF.

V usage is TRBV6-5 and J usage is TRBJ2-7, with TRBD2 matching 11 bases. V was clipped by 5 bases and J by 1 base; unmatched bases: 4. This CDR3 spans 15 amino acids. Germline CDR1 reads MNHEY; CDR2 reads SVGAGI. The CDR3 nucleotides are TGTGCCAGCAGTCCTACTAGCGGGAGTTCCTACGAGCAGTACTTC. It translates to CASSPTSGSSYEQYF.

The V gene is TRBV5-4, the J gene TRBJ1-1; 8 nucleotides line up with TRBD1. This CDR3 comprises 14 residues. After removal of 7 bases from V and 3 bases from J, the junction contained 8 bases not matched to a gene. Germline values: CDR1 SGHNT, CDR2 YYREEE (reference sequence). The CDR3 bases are TGTGCCAGCTTTTACAGGGGGAAAGACACTGAAGCTTTCTTT. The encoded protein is CASFYRGKDTEAFF.

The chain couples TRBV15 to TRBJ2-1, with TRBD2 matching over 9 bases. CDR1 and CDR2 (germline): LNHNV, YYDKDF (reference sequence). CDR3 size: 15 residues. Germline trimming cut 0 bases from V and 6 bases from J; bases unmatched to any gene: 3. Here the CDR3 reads CATSREGSGSNEQFF. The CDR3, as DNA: TGTGCCACCAGCAGAGAGGGTAGCGGGAGCAATGAGCAGTTCTTC.

CDR3 DNA: TGTGCCAGCAGGACTAGCGGGAGCACGACAGATACGCAGTATTTT. Translation: CASRTSGSTTDTQYF. The V and J genes are TRBV7-6 and TRBJ2-3, with TRBD2 matching over 12 bases. The CDR3 contains 15 residues. Trimming took 6 bases from V and 3 from J; bases not matched to a gene: 4. The V gene's germline CDR1 is SGHVS and CDR2 FNYEAQ. The full variable domain, its missing parts supplied by reference TRBV7-6 and TRBJ2-3, is GAGVSQSPRYKVTKRGQDVALRCDPISGHVSLYWYRQALGQGPEFLTYFNYEAQQDKSGLPNDRFSAERPEGSISTLTIQRTEQRDSAMYRCASRTSGSTTDTQYFGPGTRLTVL.

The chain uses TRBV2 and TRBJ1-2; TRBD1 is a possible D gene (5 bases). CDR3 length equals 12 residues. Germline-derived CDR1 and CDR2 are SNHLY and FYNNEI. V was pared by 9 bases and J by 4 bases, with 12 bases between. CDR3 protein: CARRTGSYGYTF. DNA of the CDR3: TGTGCCAGAAGAACAGGTTCCTATGGCTACACCTTC.